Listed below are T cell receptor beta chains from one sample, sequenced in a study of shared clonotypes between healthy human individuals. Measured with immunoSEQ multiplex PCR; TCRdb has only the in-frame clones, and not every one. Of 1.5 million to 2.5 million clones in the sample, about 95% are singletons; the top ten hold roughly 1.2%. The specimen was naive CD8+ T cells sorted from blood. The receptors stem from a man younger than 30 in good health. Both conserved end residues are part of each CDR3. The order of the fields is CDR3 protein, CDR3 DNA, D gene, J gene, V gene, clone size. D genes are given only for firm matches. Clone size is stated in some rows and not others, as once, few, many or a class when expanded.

cdr3_aa: CASSEIQLQETQYF; cdr3_nt: TGTGCCAGCAGTGAGATACAGCTTCAAGAGACCCAGTACTTC; d_call: .; j_call: TRBJ2-5; v_call: TRBV2; clone_size: .
cdr3_aa: CASSTGVYTEAFF; cdr3_nt: TGTGCCAGCAGTACAGGGGTGTACACTGAAGCTTTCTTT; d_call: TRBD1; j_call: TRBJ1-1; v_call: TRBV7-9; clone_size: .
cdr3_aa: CASSTGSYTDTQYF; cdr3_nt: TGTGCCAGCAGTACGGGCTCCTACACAGATACGCAGTATTTT; d_call: .; j_call: TRBJ2-3; v_call: TRBV2; clone_size: .
cdr3_aa: CASSSSSGGAVNEKLFF; cdr3_nt: .; d_call: .; j_call: TRBJ1-4; v_call: TRBV9; clone_size: .
cdr3_aa: CASGEQRGALGEQYF; cdr3_nt: TGTGCCAGCGGCGAGCAGCGGGGGGCCCTGGGGGAGCAGTACTTC; d_call: TRBD2; j_call: TRBJ2-7; v_call: TRBV6-5; clone_size: .
cdr3_aa: CASRQGVQETQYF; cdr3_nt: TGTGCCAGCAGACAGGGGGTACAAGAGACCCAGTACTTC; d_call: TRBD1; j_call: TRBJ2-5; v_call: TRBV27; clone_size: .
cdr3_aa: CAWSPDSSNQPQHF; cdr3_nt: TGTGCCTGGAGTCCAGATTCCAGCAATCAGCCCCAGCATTTT; d_call: .; j_call: TRBJ1-5; v_call: TRBV30; clone_size: .
cdr3_aa: CASRGAAYEQYF; cdr3_nt: TGTGCCAGTCGGGGGGCGGCCTACGAGCAGTACTTC; d_call: .; j_call: TRBJ2-7; v_call: TRBV25-1; clone_size: .
cdr3_aa: CSVEYLGAGNTIYF; cdr3_nt: TGCAGCGTTGAGTATCTGGGAGCTGGAAACACCATATATTTT; d_call: .; j_call: TRBJ1-3; v_call: TRBV29-1; clone_size: .
cdr3_aa: CAWSVSWAGAFF; cdr3_nt: TGTGCCTGGAGTGTTAGTTGGGCTGGGGCTTTCTTT; d_call: .; j_call: TRBJ1-1; v_call: TRBV30; clone_size: .
cdr3_aa: CASSRTGAGAKNIQYF; cdr3_nt: TGTGCCAGCTCAAGGACAGGGGCGGGCGCCAAAAACATTCAGTACTTC; d_call: TRBD1; j_call: TRBJ2-4; v_call: TRBV18; clone_size: .
cdr3_aa: CASSLDRGGRTEAFF; cdr3_nt: TGCGCCAGCAGCTTGGACAGGGGAGGGAGAACTGAAGCTTTCTTT; d_call: TRBD1; j_call: TRBJ1-1; v_call: TRBV5-1; clone_size: .
cdr3_aa: CASSDLISYEQYF; cdr3_nt: TGTGCCAGCAGTGACCTGATCTCCTACGAGCAGTACTTC; d_call: .; j_call: TRBJ2-7; v_call: TRBV2; clone_size: .
cdr3_aa: CASSLEGGHYNEQFF; cdr3_nt: TGTGCCAGCAGCTTAGAGGGAGGGCACTACAATGAGCAGTTCTTC; d_call: TRBD2; j_call: TRBJ2-1; v_call: TRBV7-8; clone_size: once
cdr3_aa: CASRDYYEQYF; cdr3_nt: TGTGCCAGCAGGGATTACTACGAGCAGTACTTC; d_call: .; j_call: TRBJ2-7; v_call: TRBV25-1; clone_size: once
cdr3_aa: CASSLVATVQETQYF; cdr3_nt: TGTGCCAGCAGCTTGGTAGCGACAGTCCAAGAGACCCAGTACTTC; d_call: .; j_call: TRBJ2-5; v_call: TRBV5-6; clone_size: .
cdr3_aa: CASSLTTLPYEQYF; cdr3_nt: TGTGCCAGCAGCCTGACTACCCTGCCCTACGAGCAGTACTTC; d_call: .; j_call: TRBJ2-7; v_call: TRBV7-9; clone_size: once